This T cell receptor beta chain was sequenced during a study of cytomegalovirus exposure and HLA in healthy donors. Study overall: Membership in the Caucasian-associated ancestry cluster was found for approximately 85% of around 380 genotyped donors.

As to this clone: Its antigen is as yet unknown.

In the PCR, 60 Vbeta and 13 Jbeta primers were used. The assay was immunoSEQ multiplex PCR, and TCRdb's table has in-frame clones only and misses some. Seen here are about 200,000 clones, roughly four fifths observed once, and the top ten hold 6.5%. Study results and caveats: In a later analysis, TCR beta V- and J-gene trimming showed a link to a missense DCLRE1C variant. Later findings reportedly placed an Asian-associated ancestry cluster below the approximately 670-donor mean for N-insertions.

V was clipped by 5 bases and J by 7 bases, with 14 bases between them. In germline, CDR1 is MDHEN, CDR2 SYDVKM. The CDR3 is made up of 13 amino acids. J is TRBJ2-5 and V is TRBV28, with D tentatively TRBD1 (6 bases). The TCR comes from a woman aged 45-60 years in good health and CMV-seropositive. The sequencing input was PBMCs. In DNA form, the CDR3 reads TGTGCCAGCAGTCCTTTGGACAGTTCGACCCAGTACTTC. Amino acid sequence: CASSPLDSSTQYF.